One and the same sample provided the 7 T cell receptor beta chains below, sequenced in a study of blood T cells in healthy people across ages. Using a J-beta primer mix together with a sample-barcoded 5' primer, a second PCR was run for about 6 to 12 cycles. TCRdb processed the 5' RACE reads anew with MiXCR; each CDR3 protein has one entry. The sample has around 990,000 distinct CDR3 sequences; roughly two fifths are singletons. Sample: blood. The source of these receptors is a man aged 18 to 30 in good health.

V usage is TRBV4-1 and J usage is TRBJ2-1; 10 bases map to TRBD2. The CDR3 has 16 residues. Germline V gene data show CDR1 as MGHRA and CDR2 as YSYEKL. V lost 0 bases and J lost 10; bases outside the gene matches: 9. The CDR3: CASSQEKSGGDEEQFF. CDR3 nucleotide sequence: TGCGCCAGCAGCCAAGAAAAGAGCGGGGGGGATGAGGAGCAGTTCTTC.

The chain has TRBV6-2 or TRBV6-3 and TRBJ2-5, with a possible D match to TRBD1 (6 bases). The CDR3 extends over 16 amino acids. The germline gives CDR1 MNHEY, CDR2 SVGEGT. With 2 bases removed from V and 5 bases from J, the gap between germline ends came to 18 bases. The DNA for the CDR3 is TGTGCCAGCAGTTACCGCGACAGGCGAATCGGGGAGACCCAGTACTTC. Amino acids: CASSYRDRRIGETQYF.

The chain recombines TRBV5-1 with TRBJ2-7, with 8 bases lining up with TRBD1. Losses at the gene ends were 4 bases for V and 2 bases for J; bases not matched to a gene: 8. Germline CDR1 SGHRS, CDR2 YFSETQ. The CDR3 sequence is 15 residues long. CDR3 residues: CASSHGQGPTYEQYF. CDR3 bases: TGCGCCAGCAGCCACGGACAGGGTCCTACCTACGAGCAGTACTTC. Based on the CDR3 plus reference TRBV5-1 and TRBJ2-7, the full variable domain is KAGVTQTPRYLIKTRGQQVTLSCSPISGHRSVSWYQQTPGQGLQFLFEYFSETQRNKGNFPGRFSGRQFSNSRSEMNVSTLELGDSALYLCASSHGQGPTYEQYFGPGTRLTVT.

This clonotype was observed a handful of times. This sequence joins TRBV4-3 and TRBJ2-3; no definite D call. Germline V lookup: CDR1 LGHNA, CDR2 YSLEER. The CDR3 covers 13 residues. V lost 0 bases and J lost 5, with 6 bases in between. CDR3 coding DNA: TGCGCCAGCAGCCAAGATCCTCTAGATACGCAGTATTTT. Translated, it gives CASSQDPLDTQYF.

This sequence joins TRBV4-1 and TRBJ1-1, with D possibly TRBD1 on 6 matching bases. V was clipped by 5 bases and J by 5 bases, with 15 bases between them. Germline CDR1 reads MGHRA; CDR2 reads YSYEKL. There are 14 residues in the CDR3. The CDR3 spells CASSSHRGETEAFF. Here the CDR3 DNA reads TGCGCCAGCAGCTCACATAGGGGGGAGACTGAAGCTTTCTTT.

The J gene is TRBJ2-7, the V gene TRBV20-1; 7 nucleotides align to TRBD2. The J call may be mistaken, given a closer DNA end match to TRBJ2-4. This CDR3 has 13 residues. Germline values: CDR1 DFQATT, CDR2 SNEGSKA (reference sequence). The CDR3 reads CSARDAGRAIQYF. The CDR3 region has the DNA TGCAGTGCTAGAGATGCGGGGAGGGCCATTCAGTACTTC.

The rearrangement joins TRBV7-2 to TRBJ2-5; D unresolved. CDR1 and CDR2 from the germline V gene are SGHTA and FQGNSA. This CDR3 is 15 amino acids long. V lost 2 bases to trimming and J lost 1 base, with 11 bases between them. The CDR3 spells CASSLIRQVQETQYF. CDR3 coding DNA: TGTGCCAGCAGCTTAATACGTCAGGTCCAAGAGACCCAGTACTTC.